This is a list of T cell receptor beta chains from one sample in a study of T cell responses to AZD1222 COVID-19 vaccine. Generated by immunoSEQ multiplex PCR, the TCRdb table keeps only in-frame clones and is missing some. Of roughly 83,000 clones in the sample, more than 70% were seen once. This specimen consisted of peripheral blood, obtained on day 0 of AZD1222 vaccination. The origin of the receptors is an adult in good health. CDR3s include the opening cysteine and the closing phenylalanine or tryptophan. The D gene is left open where the match is weak. The size field is filled for only some rows; it gives once, few, many or a size class.

NA,TRBJ1-1,TRBV5-4,14,TRBD1,CASSPLQGSTEAFF,TGTGCCAGCAGCCCCTTACAGGGGAGCACTGAAGCTTTCTTT
few,TRBJ2-1,TRBV7-9,13,NA,CASSLSSYNEQFF,TGTGCCAGCAGCTTAAGCAGCTACAATGAGCAGTTCTTC
NA,TRBJ2-7,TRBV13,14,TRBD1,CASSLQGGAYEQYF,TGTGCCAGCAGTTTACAGGGGGGCGCCTACGAGCAGTACTTC
NA,TRBJ2-6,TRBV7-3,15,NA,CASSLQAGGANVLTF,TGTGCCAGCAGCTTACAGGCGGGAGGGGCCAACGTCCTGACTTTC
NA,TRBJ1-3,TRBV4-1,17,NA,CASSQEGRWRTGNTIYF,TGCGCCAGCAGCCAAGAAGGACGGTGGAGAACTGGAAACACCATATATTTT
NA,TRBJ1-2,TRBV24-1,12,NA,CATSDSSYGYTF,TGTGCCACCAGTGATAGTTCCTATGGCTACACCTTC
once,TRBJ2-3,TRBV3-1/TRBV3-2,14,NA,CASSQETRTDTQYF,TGTGCCAGCAGCCAAGAAACCAGGACAGATACGCAGTATTTT
once,TRBJ1-4,TRBV6-5,13,NA,CASSYSSNEKLFF,TGTGCCAGCAGTTACTCCTCGAATGAAAAACTGTTTTTT
NA,TRBJ2-7,TRBV27,16,TRBD2,CASSSTGRGVSYEQYF,TGTGCCAGCAGTTCCACCGGGCGGGGGGTTTCCTACGAGCAGTACTTC
NA,TRBJ2-7,TRBV11-1,12,NA,CASSLGGREQYF,TGTGCCAGCAGCTTGGGGGGGCGAGAGCAGTACTTC
NA,TRBJ1-4,TRBV18,13,NA,CASSPPVNEKLFF,TGTGCCAGCTCACCACCGGTTAATGAAAAACTGTTTTTT
NA,TRBJ2-7,TRBV28,15,TRBD1,CASRTQGARSYEQYF,TGTGCCAGCAGAACTCAGGGGGCGCGTTCCTACGAGCAGTACTTC
NA,TRBJ2-3,TRBV15,15,TRBD1,CATSPGQGRTDTQYF,TGTGCCACCAGCCCCGGACAGGGCAGGACAGATACGCAGTATTTT
NA,TRBJ1-2,TRBV12-3/TRBV12-4,13,NA,CASSKGTTDGYTF,TGTGCCAGCTCAAAGGGGACCACCGATGGCTACACCTTC
NA,TRBJ2-3,TRBV2,12,NA,CASSEQTDTQYF,TGTGCCAGCAGTGAACAGACAGATACGCAGTATTTT
NA,TRBJ1-2,TRBV2,13,NA,CASSKRTVYGYTF,TGTGCCAGCAGTAAAAGGACAGTCTATGGCTACACCTTC
NA,TRBJ1-5,TRBV9,14,NA,CASSPRQSNQPQHF,TGTGCCAGCAGCCCTCGACAGAGCAATCAGCCCCAGCATTTT
once,TRBJ1-2,TRBV15,12,NA,CATSQAIGGYTF,TGTGCCACCAGCCAGGCAATTGGTGGCTACACCTTC
few,TRBJ1-1,TRBV29-1,14,NA,CSVELEGLNTEAFF,TGCAGCGTTGAACTGGAGGGACTGAACACTGAAGCTTTCTTT
NA,TRBJ2-7,TRBV10-2,15,TRBD2,CASSDLGGRAYEQYF,TGCGCCAGCAGTGACCTCGGCGGGAGGGCCTACGAGCAGTACTTC
NA,TRBJ2-7,TRBV6-5,13,TRBD1,CASMRQGAGEQYF,TGTGCCAGCATGAGACAGGGGGCGGGGGAGCAGTACTTC
NA,TRBJ1-1,TRBV2,14,NA,CASSQDGMNTEAFF,TGTGCCAGCAGTCAGGACGGGATGAACACTGAAGCTTTCTTT
NA,TRBJ1-2,TRBV3-1/TRBV3-2,16,NA,CASSLLRAGVLYGYTF,TGTGCCAGCAGCCTGCTCAGGGCGGGAGTCCTTTATGGCTACACCTTC
NA,TRBJ1-2,TRBV28,13,NA,CASTTSRGVGYTF,TGTGCCAGCACCACGTCCCGCGGTGTGGGCTACACCTTC
NA,TRBJ1-5,TRBV9,13,NA,CASSADGNQPQHF,TGTGCCAGCAGCGCTGACGGAAATCAGCCCCAGCATTTT
NA,TRBJ2-7,TRBV27,13,NA,CASSFVSSYEQYF,TGTGCCAGCAGTTTTGTGAGCTCCTACGAGCAGTACTTC